The 29 T cell receptor beta chains in this list originate from one sample, sequenced in a study of shared clonotypes between healthy human individuals. The table came from immunoSEQ multiplex PCR; TCRdb's copy has only in-frame clones and leaves some out. Of 2 million to 2.5 million clones in the sample, approximately 95% were seen once. The sequenced sample was naive CD4+ T cells sorted from blood. Regarding subset: CD45RA+ positively selected. Receptors originate from a man between 18 and 35 years old in good health.

The genes are TRBV5-8 and TRBJ2-7; D is unresolved. The CDR3 sequence is 16 residues long. The V gene's germline CDR1 is SGHTS and CDR2 YDEGEE. V lost 4 bases, J lost 0 bases, and 17 bases lay in between. The CDR3 nucleotides are TGTGCCAGCAGCAACGATTTACGACTTATCTCCTACGAGCAGTACTTC. This encodes CASSNDLRLISYEQYF. The variable domain in full, completed from reference TRBV5-8 and TRBJ2-7, reads EAGVTQSPTHLIKTRGQQATLRCSPISGHTSVYWYQQALGLGLQFLLWYDEGEERNRGNFPPRFSGRQFPNYSSELNVNALELEDSALYLCASSNDLRLISYEQYFGPGTRLTVT.

The chain couples TRBV5-1 to TRBJ2-5; 15 bases agree with TRBD2. V was pared by 6 bases and J by 5 bases, with 8 bases of the junction left unmatched. Germline CDR1 and CDR2: SGHRS and YFSETQ. The CDR3 has 16 amino acids. The CDR3: CASTKGLAGGAETQYF. DNA of the CDR3: TGCGCCAGCACCAAAGGACTAGCGGGAGGGGCGGAGACCCAGTACTTC.

This clone was found once. The chain is built from TRBV28 and TRBJ1-1; 7 bases are shared with TRBD1. The CDR3 extends over 15 amino acids. From germline, CDR1 is MDHEN and CDR2 SYDVKM. With V trimmed by 5 bases and J by 1 base, 7 bases remained unmatched. The CDR3 DNA follows: TGTGCCAGCAGTCTACAGGGGAGCTGGAACACTGAAGCTTTCTTT. Translation: CASSLQGSWNTEAFF.

This clone came up once. The chain joins TRBV30 to TRBJ1-5, with D possibly TRBD1 on 6 matching bases. Per germline, CDR1 GTSNPN and CDR2 SVGIG (reference sequence). This CDR3 has 13 amino acids. Trimming pared 3 bases from V and 5 bases from J, leaving 11 bases between. This CDR3 reads CAWRGGAHQPQHF. The CDR3 bases are TGTGCCTGGAGGGGGGGGGCCCATCAGCCCCAGCATTTT.

In its sample, this clone was seen once. The chain couples TRBV16 to TRBJ1-2; unclear D gene. V shed 0 bases and J shed 8 bases, with 10 bases lying between them. Germline V gene lookup returns CDR1 KGHSY and CDR2 FQNENV. This CDR3 has 13 amino acids. The CDR3 reads CASSQSPEGGYTF. The CDR3 DNA follows: TGTGCCAGCAGCCAATCCCCCGAGGGCGGCTACACCTTC.

V is TRBV15 and J is TRBJ2-1, with a possible D match to TRBD2 (5 bases). V shed 3 bases and J shed 3 bases, with 12 bases lying between them. The germline V gene has CDR1 LNHNV and CDR2 YYDKDF (reference sequence). CDR3 length: 15 residues. The CDR3 sequence: CATSSPTGSYNEQFF. In nucleotides, the CDR3 is TGTGCCACCAGCAGCCCCACGGGGAGCTACAATGAGCAGTTCTTC.

V gene TRBV18 combines with J gene TRBJ1-3; D uncertain. CDR3 length: 16 amino acids. The germline V gene has CDR1 KGHSH and CDR2 LQKENI. The ends were cut back, 1 base at V and 0 bases at J, with 10 bases in the middle. In nucleotides, the CDR3 is TGTGCCAGCTCACCACTAAAAACAGACTCTGGAAACACCATATATTTT. This encodes CASSPLKTDSGNTIYF.

About this clone itself: In the same sample, other DNA sequences code for this CDR3. The V gene is TRBV7-2, the J gene TRBJ2-7, with 7 bases matching TRBD1. The CDR3 contains 14 residues. The V and J ends lost 2 bases and 0 bases, in that order; junction bases with no gene match: 1. Germline V gene sequence: CDR1 SGHTA, CDR2 FQGNSA. The CDR3 here is CASSLRDSSYEQYF. CDR3 nucleotide sequence: TGTGCCAGCAGCTTACGGGACAGCTCCTACGAGCAGTACTTC.

In its sample, this clone was seen once. The V call is TRBV4-1, the J call TRBJ1-5; D is undetermined. The CDR3 extends over 17 amino acids. CDR1 MGHRA and CDR2 YSYEKL come from the germline V gene. The V end was cut by 2 bases, the J end by 0 bases, with 14 bases between. Written as DNA, the CDR3 is TGCGCCAGCAGCCAACCACGGATGACGAATAGCAATCAGCCCCAGCATTTT. It yields the protein CASSQPRMTNSNQPQHF.

This chain's CDR3 is CASSRGDAYEQYF. CDR3 nucleotide sequence: TGTGCCAGCAGTAGGGGGGATGCCTACGAGCAGTACTTC. The gene calls are TRBV6-5 and TRBJ2-7; either TRBD1 or TRBD2 may supply D (6 bases each). V was pared by 5 bases and J by 2 bases, with 10 bases between. CDR1 and CDR2 (germline): MNHEY, SVGAGI. The CDR3 is made up of 13 amino acids.

The chain carries TRBV19 and TRBJ2-1; TRBD2 aligns across 9 bases. Trimming at V came to 1 base and at J to 3 bases, leaving 7 bases not matched to a gene. CDR1 LNHDA and CDR2 SQIVND come from the germline V gene (reference sequence). There are 17 residues in the CDR3. The CDR3 region has the DNA TGTGCCAGTAGTATAGGAGGGATAGCGGGAGTCTACAATGAGCAGTTCTTC. Translating gives CASSIGGIAGVYNEQFF.

The V and J genes are TRBV27 and TRBJ2-1, with TRBD1 as a possible D gene (6 bases). V lost 4 bases to trimming and J lost 2 bases, with 9 bases between them. This CDR3 comprises 14 residues. CDR1 is MNHEY, CDR2 SMNVEV, per germline (reference sequence). CDR3 bases: TGTGCCAGCAGTTGGGGGCTAACCTACAATGAGCAGTTCTTC. Translated: CASSWGLTYNEQFF.

The chain carries TRBV6-6 and TRBJ2-7, with D perhaps matching TRBD2 (6 bases). The germline CDR1 and CDR2 sequences are MNHNY and SVGAGI (reference sequence). Trimming took off 6 bases at V and 2 bases at J, with 8 bases between the two ends. The CDR3 consists of 12 residues. Written as DNA, the CDR3 is TGTGCCAGCAGGGAGGGGCCCTACGAGCAGTACTTC. Protein: CASREGPYEQYF.

About this clone: Distinct nucleotide sequences in the sample also encode this CDR3. J is TRBJ2-5 and V is TRBV6-1, with TRBD2 identical over 7 bases. This CDR3 has 10 residues. Germline V gene lookup returns CDR1 MNHNS and CDR2 SASEGT. After removal of 8 bases from V and 7 bases from J, the junction contained 1 base not matched to a gene. The CDR3: CASGEGTQYF. The CDR3 DNA follows: TGTGCCAGCGGGGAGGGGACCCAGTACTTC.

About this clone itself: Other DNA sequences in the same sample also yield this CDR3. The V and J genes are TRBV6-5 and TRBJ2-3; possible D gene TRBD1, 5 bases. The CDR3 has 12 amino acids. V shed 6 bases and J shed 6 bases, with 10 bases lying between them. The germline V gene has CDR1 MNHEY and CDR2 SVGAGI. The CDR3 loop is CASSLKGDTQYF. The CDR3 coding sequence is TGTGCCAGCAGCCTAAAGGGGGATACGCAGTATTTT.

The chain employs TRBV29-1 and TRBJ1-1, with D maybe TRBD1 (6 bases). Trimming removed 5 bases from V and 0 bases from J, with 13 bases in between. The CDR3 has 14 amino acids. Germline CDR1 SQVTM, CDR2 ANQGSEA. Written as DNA, the CDR3 is TGCAGCGTTCGACAGGTCCTTATGAACACTGAAGCTTTCTTT. Translated: CSVRQVLMNTEAFF.

In regard to this clone: The identical CDR3 is also encoded by other nucleotide sequences in the sample. The gene calls are TRBV2 and TRBJ1-1; no clear D gene. CDR3 length equals 10 residues. The germline V and J ends were trimmed by 3 bases and 11 bases, with 7 bases remaining between them. Germline V CDR1 and CDR2: SNHLY, FYNNEI. CDR3 sequence reads: CASSESGAFF. The CDR3 DNA reads as TGTGCCAGCAGTGAGTCCGGGGCTTTCTTT.

This sequence joins TRBV28 and TRBJ1-5; maybe TRBD1 (6 bases). This CDR3 is 14 amino acids long. The V gene lost 3 bases and the J gene lost 6 bases, with 12 bases spanning the gap. Looked up from germline, CDR1 is MDHEN and CDR2 is SYDVKM. The CDR3 region is CASSFYRDGQPQHF. Here the CDR3 DNA reads TGTGCCAGCAGTTTTTACAGGGACGGTCAGCCCCAGCATTTT.

This clone was detected only once. The rearrangement joins TRBV6-4 to TRBJ1-1; D gene ambiguous. The length of the CDR3 is 13 residues. Trimming stripped 0 bases from V and 9 bases from J, with 11 bases between. Germline CDR1 reads MRHNA; CDR2 reads SNTAGT. CDR3 sequence: CASSDSTGSQAFF. Here the CDR3 DNA reads TGTGCCAGCAGTGACTCGACCGGGAGCCAAGCTTTCTTT.

The gene calls are TRBV5-8 and TRBJ1-5; weak D call: TRBD1 (5 bases). Germline V gene data show CDR1 as SGHTS and CDR2 as YDEGEE. V was pared by 0 bases and J by 0 bases, with 10 bases between. This CDR3 region has 16 residues. Written as DNA, the CDR3 is TGTGCCAGCAGCTTGGCCAGGACACATAGCAATCAGCCCCAGCATTTT. It codes for CASSLARTHSNQPQHF.

The genes are TRBV10-3 and TRBJ1-3, with 10 bases lining up with TRBD1. This CDR3 comprises 14 residues. Unmatched junction bases numbered 5, after V lost 9 bases and J lost 3 bases. CDR1 ENHRY and CDR2 SYGVKD come from the germline V gene. CDR3 region: CAITGQGGGNTIYF. CDR3 sequence (DNA): TGTGCCATTACTGGACAGGGGGGTGGAAACACCATATATTTT.

The V call is TRBV19, the J call TRBJ1-6; D gene ambiguous. In germline, CDR1 is LNHDA, CDR2 SQIVND (reference sequence). Trimming removed 6 bases from V and 7 bases from J, with 13 bases in between. CDR3 length equals 14 residues. The CDR3 loop is CASSPRVVNSPLHF. CDR3 DNA: TGTGCCAGTAGCCCAAGGGTGGTCAATTCACCCCTCCACTTT.

The chain links TRBV28 to TRBJ2-2; D is undetermined. The germline gives CDR1 MDHEN, CDR2 SYDVKM. The CDR3 has 13 residues. V lost 4 bases and J lost 9, with 12 bases in between. The CDR3 loop reads CASSSQAPRELFF. The CDR3 DNA reads as TGTGCCAGCAGTTCGCAGGCCCCGAGGGAGCTGTTTTTT.

This chain joins TRBV18 and TRBJ2-7; 7 positions agree with TRBD1. Germline trimming cut 2 bases from V and 4 bases from J; bases unmatched to any gene: 5. Germline V lookup: CDR1 KGHSH, CDR2 LQKENI. The CDR3 covers 14 residues. CDR3 DNA: TGTGCCAGCTCACCAGCGACAGGGAATTACGAGCAGTACTTC. Translation: CASSPATGNYEQYF.

This rearrangement joins TRBV7-2 to TRBJ1-3; 8 bases are shared with TRBD1. The ends lost 5 bases at V and 0 bases at J; junction bases unmatched: 6. Germline V gene lookup returns CDR1 SGHTA and CDR2 FQGNSA. CDR3 length: 16 residues. The CDR3 DNA is TGTGCCAGCAGCCGGGGACAGGCCGACTCTGGAAACACCATATATTTT. It translates to CASSRGQADSGNTIYF.

This chain uses TRBV4-1 with TRBJ2-5, with TRBD1 matching over 12 bases. The CDR3 runs to 16 residues. Germline CDR1 MGHRA, CDR2 YSYEKL. The junction had 6 bases not matched to a gene; V was cut back by 2 bases and J by 5 bases. In DNA, the CDR3 is TGCGCCAGCAGCCAAACCGGGACAGGGGGCTTGGAGACCCAGTACTTC. As protein: CASSQTGTGGLETQYF.

Notes on this clone: Other nucleotide sequences from this sample produce the same CDR3. The genes are TRBV30 and TRBJ2-7; 11 bases map to TRBD1. V was clipped by 1 base and J by 0 bases; unmatched bases: 2. The CDR3 spans 15 residues. CDR1 and CDR2 from the germline V gene are GTSNPN and SVGIG (reference sequence). The chain's CDR3 is CAWSEGTGGSYEQYF. CDR3 sequence (DNA): TGTGCCTGGAGTGAGGGGACAGGGGGCTCCTACGAGCAGTACTTC.

In its sample, this clone was seen a few times. The same CDR3 also results from other DNA sequences found in this sample. The V gene is TRBV5-1, the J gene TRBJ1-5; 7 bases are a match to TRBD1. The CDR3 extends over 15 amino acids. Trimming cost V 0 bases and J 0 bases; bases outside gene matches: 0. Germline V gene data show CDR1 as SGHRS and CDR2 as YFSETQ. The CDR3 protein is CASSLEGASNQPQHF. The CDR3 DNA sequence: TGCGCCAGCAGCTTGGAGGGGGCTAGCAATCAGCCCCAGCATTTT.

The rearrangement uses TRBV5-4 and TRBJ2-1; D not certain. The CDR3 totals 15 residues. Trimming removed 1 base at V and 0 bases at J, with 8 bases between. The germline V gene encodes CDR1 SGHNT and CDR2 YYREEE (reference sequence). In nucleotides, the CDR3 is TGTGCCAGCAGCTTGTCGGTTCCCTCCTACAATGAGCAGTTCTTC. The encoded protein is CASSLSVPSYNEQFF.